The sequence of this TCR beta chain was determined in a study of blood T cells in healthy people across ages. A second PCR, run for roughly 7 to 11 cycles, used a sample-barcoded 5' primer plus a J-beta primer mix. TCRdb used MiXCR to reprocess the 5' RACE reads, holding one entry per CDR3 protein. Among 500,000 to 650,000 distinct CDR3 sequences listed, about 29% were seen once. The CDR3 sequence is 15 residues long. The ends were cut back, 1 base at V and 1 base at J, with 6 bases in the middle. Germline loops: CDR1 SGHRS, CDR2 YFSETQ. Whenever a sample was processed, at least 6 million PBMCs were isolated. These data were likewise used in another study, on T cells of mothers and their children. That work adds: All donors were healthy and Caucasian; they were a few mothers and their six children. Mothers gave over 9.5 million TCR beta CDR3 reads each, and children roughly 3.3 million each. No persistent microchimeric T cell clones were detected.

Sequenced sample: blood. The chain has TRBV5-1 and TRBJ2-6, with D uncertain. The sequence was obtained from a boy between 2 and 10 years old in good health. CDR3 DNA: TGCGCCAGCAGCTTGAATCCTTCTGGGGCCAACGTCCTGACTTTC. It encodes CASSLNPSGANVLTF. The variable domain in full, with the rest retrieved from reference TRBV5-1 and TRBJ2-6, is KAGVTQTPRYLIKTRGQQVTLSCSPISGHRSVSWYQQTPGQGLQFLFEYFSETQRNKGNFPGRFSGRQFSNSRSEMNVSTLELGDSALYLCASSLNPSGANVLTFGAGSRLTVL.